This entry describes one T cell receptor (beta chain). Its target is not known. These data come from a study of cytomegalovirus exposure and HLA in healthy donors. Study-wide results and caveats: The authors later found most CMV-associated TCR beta chains appeared HLA-restricted. When a later analysis compared HLA-associated TCR beta chains with equally common others, the HLA-associated chains turned out to be more clonally expanded and to have lower generation probabilities.

Per the germline V gene, CDR1 is SNHLY and CDR2 is FYNNEI. The CDR3 covers 14 residues. V trimming: 5 bases; J trimming: 8 bases; junction bases outside the gene matches: 4. The PCR made use of 60 Vbeta and 13 Jbeta primers. Only in-frame clones appear in the TCRdb table, and some are missing; sequencing was by immunoSEQ multiplex PCR. The profile shows about 100,000 clones, roughly 80% of them singletons. The chain couples TRBV2 to TRBJ1-6; TRBD1 aligns across 9 bases. The source of this sequence is a man aged 45-60 years in good health and CMV-seropositive. Sequences were obtained from PBMCs. The CDR3 nucleotides read TGTGCCAGCAGTAATACAGGGGGCGATTCACCCCTCCACTTT. Translating it yields CASSNTGGDSPLHF.